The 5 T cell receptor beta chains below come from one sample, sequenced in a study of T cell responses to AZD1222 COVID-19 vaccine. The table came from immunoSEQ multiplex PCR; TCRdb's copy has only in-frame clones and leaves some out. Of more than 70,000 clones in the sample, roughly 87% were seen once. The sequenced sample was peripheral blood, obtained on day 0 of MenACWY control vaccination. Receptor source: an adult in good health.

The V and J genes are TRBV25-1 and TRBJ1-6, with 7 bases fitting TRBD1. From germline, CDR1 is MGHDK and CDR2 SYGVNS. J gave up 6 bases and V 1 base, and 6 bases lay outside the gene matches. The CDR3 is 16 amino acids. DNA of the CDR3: TGTGCCAGCAGTGAATTTGGCAGGGGGTTTAATTCACCCCTCCACTTT. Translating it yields CASSEFGRGFNSPLHF.

The CDR3 protein is CASSLGRQRVGEQYF. CDR3 DNA sequence: TGTGCCAGCAGCTTGGGCAGGCAACGGGTCGGAGAGCAGTACTTC. The chain joins TRBV5-5 to TRBJ2-7, with unresolved D. V was trimmed by 0 bases and J by 7 bases, leaving 17 bases between them. The CDR3 covers 15 residues. Looked up from germline, CDR1 is SGHKS and CDR2 is YYEKEE (reference sequence).

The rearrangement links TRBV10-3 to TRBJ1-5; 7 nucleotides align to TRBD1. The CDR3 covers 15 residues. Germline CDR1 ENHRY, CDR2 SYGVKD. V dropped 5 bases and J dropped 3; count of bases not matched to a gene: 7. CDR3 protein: CAISPGQPSNQPQHF. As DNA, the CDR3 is TGTGCCATCAGTCCGGGACAGCCATCCAATCAGCCCCAGCATTTT.

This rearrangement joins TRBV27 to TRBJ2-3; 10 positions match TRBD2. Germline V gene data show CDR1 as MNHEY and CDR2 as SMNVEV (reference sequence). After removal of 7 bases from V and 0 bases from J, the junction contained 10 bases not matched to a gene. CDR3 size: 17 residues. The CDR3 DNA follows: TGTGCCAGCACCAAAGCGGGGGGGAGCACTAGCACAGATACGCAGTATTTT. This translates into CASTKAGGSTSTDTQYF.

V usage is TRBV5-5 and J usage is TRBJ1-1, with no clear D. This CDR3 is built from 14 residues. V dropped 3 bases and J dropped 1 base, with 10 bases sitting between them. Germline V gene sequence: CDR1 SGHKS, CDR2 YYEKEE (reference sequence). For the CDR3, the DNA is TGTGCCAGCAGCTCCAGACCTAGGAACACTGAAGCTTTCTTT. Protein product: CASSSRPRNTEAFF.